These 14 T cell receptor beta chains originate from one sample sequenced in a study of metastatic and nonmetastatic thyroid tumors. Through MiXCR, TCRdb re-clonotyped the PCR reads. Of 35,000 to 45,000 clones in the sample, 12% are singletons; the top ten hold around 9.7%. Before thyroid surgery, none of the patients had received any treatment. Sequencing input: blood. The receptor set was obtained from a male donor with papillary thyroid cancer or a benign thyroid nodule (not recorded which). Some clones in this sample may be carry-over from other donors' samples.

By frequency in the sample, this clone is medium-sized (0.01 to 0.1%). The chain uses TRBV6-1 and TRBJ1-2; 9 positions agree with TRBD1. Germline V gene lookup returns CDR1 MNHNS and CDR2 SASEGT. The trim removed 5 bases at V and 4 bases at J, leaving 8 bases unmatched. CDR3 length: 15 residues. The CDR3 is CASSPRTGAVYGYTF. Here the CDR3 DNA reads TGTGCCAGCAGTCCTCGGACAGGGGCCGTCTATGGCTACACCTTC.

This clone was seen many times. This chain joins TRBV12-3 or TRBV12-4 and TRBJ1-5, with D perhaps matching TRBD1 (5 bases). V was shortened by 7 bases and J by 5 bases, with 15 bases between the two germline ends. This CDR3 is 14 amino acids long. The CDR3 is CASISALGHQPQHF. As DNA, the CDR3 is TGTGCCAGCATTTCGGCCCTGGGACATCAGCCCCAGCATTTT.

This clone showed up many times. This CDR3 reads CASSWQTTEPNEKLFF. In DNA, the CDR3 is TGTGCCAGCAGCTGGCAAACGACAGAACCTAATGAAAAACTGTTTTTT. The chain recombines TRBV7-9 with TRBJ1-4; maybe TRBD1 (5 bases). The CDR3 covers 16 residues. The germline V gene encodes CDR1 SEHNR and CDR2 FQNEAQ (reference sequence). Trimming removed 4 bases at V and 3 bases at J, with 15 bases between.

This clone was detected ten times or more. The chain joins TRBV19 to TRBJ2-1; D is ambiguous. The V gene's germline CDR1 is LNHDA and CDR2 SQIVND (reference sequence). CDR3 length equals 14 residues. Trimming removed 2 bases from V and 0 bases from J, with 5 bases in between. In DNA, the CDR3 is TGTGCCAGTAGTATAAAGAGCTCCTACAATGAGCAGTTCTTC. Translation gives CASSIKSSYNEQFF.

Notes on this clone: A junction end diverges from the germline sequence, so it may reflect a read error. The chain combines TRBV12-3 or TRBV12-4 with TRBJ2-2; D possibly corresponds to TRBD2 (6 bases). The CDR3 runs 16 residues. CDR3 residues: CVSSFVAAQGTVELFF. In DNA, the CDR3 is TGTGTCAGCAGCTTCGTAGCGGCCCAGGGCACCGTGGAGCTGTTTTTT.

This clone was counted at least ten times. V and J are TRBV5-1 and TRBJ2-7; TRBD1 matches 8 bases. Per the germline V gene, CDR1 is SGHRS and CDR2 is YFSETQ. V dropped 4 bases and J dropped 5; count of bases not matched to a gene: 11. The CDR3 loop spans 15 amino acids. CDR3 DNA sequence: TGCGCCAGCAGCCACCGTGACAGGGGTTTCCACGAGCAGTACTTC. The encoded protein is CASSHRDRGFHEQYF.

This clone showed up many times. CDR3 nucleotide sequence: TGTGCCAGCAGCTTCGACAGGGATTGGGAGCAGTACTTC. It translates to CASSFDRDWEQYF. The chain employs TRBV5-6 and TRBJ2-7; the match to TRBD1 covers 7 bases. Unmatched junction bases numbered 6, after V lost 2 bases and J lost 7 bases. Looked up from germline, CDR1 is SGHDT and CDR2 is YYEEEE. This CDR3 has 13 amino acids.

This clone was recorded at least ten times. The chain is built from TRBV3-1 and TRBJ1-2; a possible D gene is TRBD1 (6 bases). Germline-derived CDR1 and CDR2 are LGHDT and YNNKEL (reference sequence). This CDR3 is 13 amino acids long. V lost 6 bases, J lost 4 bases, and 12 bases lay in between. The CDR3 region is CASSDGQSYGYTF. Written as DNA, the CDR3 is TGTGCCAGCAGTGACGGACAGTCCTATGGCTACACCTTC.

This clone was seen ten or more times. As DNA, the CDR3 is TGCGCCAGCAGCATAACAGGGCAAGAGACCCAGTACTTC. Translation: CASSITGQETQYF. V is TRBV5-1 and J is TRBJ2-5, with D maybe TRBD1 (6 bases). V was pared by 4 bases and J by 2 bases, with 9 bases between. Germline V lookup: CDR1 SGHRS, CDR2 YFSETQ. The CDR3 totals 13 residues.

This clone was seen at least ten times. Other DNA sequences from this sample encode an identical CDR3 as well. The chain links TRBV11-2 to TRBJ1-2; tentatively, D is TRBD1 (6 bases). The germline V gene encodes CDR1 SGHAT and CDR2 FQNNGV. CDR3 size: 16 residues. V was clipped by 2 bases and J by 2 bases, with 15 bases between them. The DNA for the CDR3 is TGTGCCAGCAGCTTATCCACCGCGGACAGAAACTATGGCTACACCTTC. As protein: CASSLSTADRNYGYTF.

By share, this clone ranks as medium-sized. The chain links TRBV6-1 to TRBJ1-3; D unclear. V gave up 5 bases and J gave up 1 base, with 6 bases separating them. The germline V gene has CDR1 MNHNS and CDR2 SASEGT. The CDR3 extends over 13 amino acids. The CDR3 loop reads CASSSESGNTIYF. CDR3 nucleotides: TGTGCCAGCAGTTCGGAATCTGGAAACACCATATATTTT.

CDR3 sequence: CASSSRSSLLRWESSYNEQFF. The CDR3 DNA follows: TGTGCCAGCAGCTCCCGATCGAGTTTATTGAGGTGGGAGTCATCCTACAATGAGCAGTTCTTC. V and J are TRBV13 and TRBJ2-1; possibly TRBD2 for D (5 bases). Trimming stripped 4 bases from V and 1 base from J, with 29 bases between. The CDR3 is 21 amino acids. Germline CDR1 is PRHDT and CDR2 is FYEKMQ (reference sequence). Looking up the rest from reference TRBV13 and TRBJ2-1 gives the full variable domain: AAGVIQSPRHLIKEKRETATLKCYPIPRHDTVYWYQQGPGQDPQFLISFYEKMQSDKGSIPDRFSAQQFSDYHSELNMSSLELGDSALYFCASSSRSSLLRWESSYNEQFFGPGTRLTVL.

The sample holds many counts of this clone. V usage is TRBV2 and J usage is TRBJ1-5; possibly TRBD1 for D (6 bases). V was cut by 4 bases and J by 3 bases, with 19 bases left in between. The germline V gene encodes CDR1 SNHLY and CDR2 FYNNEI. This CDR3 is 17 amino acids long. The CDR3 sequence: CASSGRRGPSSNQPQHF. The CDR3, as DNA: TGTGCCAGCAGTGGACGCAGGGGCCCATCATCCAATCAGCCCCAGCATTTT.

This clone came up many times. This sequence joins TRBV20-1 and TRBJ2-5; a weak D match, TRBD1 (5 bases). Between the trimmed V and J ends, which lost 3 bases and 2 bases, there was a span of 16 bases. The CDR3 is made up of 15 amino acids. CDR1 is DFQATT, CDR2 SNEGSKA, per germline (reference sequence). CDR3 in amino acids: CSASNWGQFQETQYF. DNA for the CDR3: TGCAGTGCTAGTAATTGGGGCCAATTTCAAGAGACCCAGTACTTC.